This T cell receptor beta chain was profiled in a study of cytomegalovirus exposure and HLA in healthy donors. Whole-study context: The 120 or so validation repertoires used the same platform as the roughly 720 first-cohort repertoires (as reported by a later analysis).

CDR3 length: 17 amino acids. Germline values: CDR1 SEHNR, CDR2 FQNEAQ (reference sequence). Trimming pared 1 base from V and 9 bases from J, leaving 19 bases between. The protocol was immunoSEQ multiplex PCR, while the TCRdb copy is restricted to in-frame clones and leaves out a portion. The profile shows fewer than 90,000 clones, roughly 80% of them singletons. This receptor was taken from a woman between 18 and 29 years old in good health and CMV-seropositive. Sequencing used PBMCs. The V gene is TRBV7-9, the J gene TRBJ1-6, with a tentative D call TRBD1 (5 bases). As DNA, the CDR3 is TGTGCCAGCAGCTTAGTCCGGGGGGTTGAGGGAAGTTCACCCCTCCACTTT. It is translated as CASSLVRGVEGSSPLHF.